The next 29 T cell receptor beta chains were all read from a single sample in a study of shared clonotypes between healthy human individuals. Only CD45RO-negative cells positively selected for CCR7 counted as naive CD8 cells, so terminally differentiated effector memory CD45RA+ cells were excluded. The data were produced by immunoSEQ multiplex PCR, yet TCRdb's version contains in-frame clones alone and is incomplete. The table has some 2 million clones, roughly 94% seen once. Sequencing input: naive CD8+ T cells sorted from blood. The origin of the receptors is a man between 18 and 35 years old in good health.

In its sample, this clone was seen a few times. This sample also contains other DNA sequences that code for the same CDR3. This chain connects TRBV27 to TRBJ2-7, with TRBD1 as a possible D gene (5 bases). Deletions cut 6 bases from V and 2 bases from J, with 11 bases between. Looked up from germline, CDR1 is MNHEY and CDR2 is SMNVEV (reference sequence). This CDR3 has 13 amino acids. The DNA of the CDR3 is TGTGCCAGCAGCCCAGGGTGGGCCTACGAGCAGTACTTC. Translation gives CASSPGWAYEQYF.

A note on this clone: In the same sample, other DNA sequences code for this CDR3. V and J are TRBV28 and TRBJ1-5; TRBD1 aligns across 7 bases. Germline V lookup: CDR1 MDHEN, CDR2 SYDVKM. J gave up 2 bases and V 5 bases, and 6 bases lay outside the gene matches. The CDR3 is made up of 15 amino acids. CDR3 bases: TGTGCCAGCAGTAAGGGGGCAGGGGGCAATCAGCCCCAGCATTTT. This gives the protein CASSKGAGGNQPQHF.

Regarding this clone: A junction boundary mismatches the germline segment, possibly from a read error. The CDR3 DNA reads as TGTGCTAGCAGCCACCGGGACAGGGGGCGCGAGCAGTACTTC. Translated: CASSHRDRGREQYF. The chain uses TRBV7-7 and TRBJ2-7; 12 nucleotides agree with TRBD1. CDR1 SSHAT and CDR2 FNYEAQ come from the germline V gene (reference sequence). This CDR3 has 14 amino acids.

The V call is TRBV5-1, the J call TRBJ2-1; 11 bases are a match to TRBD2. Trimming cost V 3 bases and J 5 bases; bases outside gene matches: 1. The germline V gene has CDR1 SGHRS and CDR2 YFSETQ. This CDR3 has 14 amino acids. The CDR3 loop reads CASSSGLADNEQFF. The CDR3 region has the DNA TGCGCCAGCAGCTCGGGACTAGCGGACAATGAGCAGTTCTTC.

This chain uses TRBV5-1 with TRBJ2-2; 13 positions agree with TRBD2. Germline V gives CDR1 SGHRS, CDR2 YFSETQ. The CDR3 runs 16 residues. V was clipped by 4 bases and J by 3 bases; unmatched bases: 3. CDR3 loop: CASSDGLAGDTGELFF. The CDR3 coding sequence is TGCGCCAGCAGCGACGGACTAGCGGGAGACACCGGGGAGCTGTTTTTT.

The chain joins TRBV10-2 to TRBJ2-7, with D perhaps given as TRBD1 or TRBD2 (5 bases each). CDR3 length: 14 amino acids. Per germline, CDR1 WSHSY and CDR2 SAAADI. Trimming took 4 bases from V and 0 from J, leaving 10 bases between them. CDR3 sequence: CASSGWDDSYEQYF. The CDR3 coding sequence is TGCGCCAGCAGTGGCTGGGACGACTCCTACGAGCAGTACTTC.

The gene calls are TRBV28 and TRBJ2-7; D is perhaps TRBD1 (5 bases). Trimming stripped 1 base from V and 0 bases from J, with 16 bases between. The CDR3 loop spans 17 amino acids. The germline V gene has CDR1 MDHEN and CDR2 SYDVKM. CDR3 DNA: TGTGCCAGCAGTTTATCCCTGCAGGGTGCCTCCTCCTACGAGCAGTACTTC. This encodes CASSLSLQGASSYEQYF. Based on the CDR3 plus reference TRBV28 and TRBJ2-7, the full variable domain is DVKVTQSSRYLVKRTGEKVFLECVQDMDHENMFWYRQDPGLGLRLIYFSYDVKMKEKGDIPEGYSVSREKKERFSLILESASTNQTSMYLCASSLSLQGASSYEQYFGPGTRLTVT.

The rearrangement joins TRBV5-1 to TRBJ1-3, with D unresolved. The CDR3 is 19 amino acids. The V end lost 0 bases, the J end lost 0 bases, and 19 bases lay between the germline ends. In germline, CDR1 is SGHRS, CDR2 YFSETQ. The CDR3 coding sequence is TGCGCCAGCAGCTTGGACGGGGAGGGCCGGCTCAACTCTGGAAACACCATATATTTT. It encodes CASSLDGEGRLNSGNTIYF.

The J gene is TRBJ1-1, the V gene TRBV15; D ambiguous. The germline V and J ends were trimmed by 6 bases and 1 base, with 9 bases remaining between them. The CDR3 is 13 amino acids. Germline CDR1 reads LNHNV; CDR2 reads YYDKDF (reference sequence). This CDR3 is CATSGETNTEAFF. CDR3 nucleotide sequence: TGTGCCACCAGTGGAGAGACGAACACTGAAGCTTTCTTT. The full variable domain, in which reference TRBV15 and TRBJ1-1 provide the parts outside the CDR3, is DAMVIQNPRYQVTQFGKPVTLSCSQTLNHNVMYWYQQKSSQAPKLLFHYYDKDFNNEADTPDNFQSRRPNTSFCFLDIRSPGLGDTAMYLCATSGETNTEAFFGQGTRLTVV.

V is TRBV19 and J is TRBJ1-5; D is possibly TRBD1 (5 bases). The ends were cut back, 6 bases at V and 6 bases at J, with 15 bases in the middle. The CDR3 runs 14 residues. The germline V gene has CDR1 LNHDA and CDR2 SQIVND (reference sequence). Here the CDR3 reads CASRLGEGAQPQHF. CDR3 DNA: TGTGCCAGTAGGCTTGGGGAAGGGGCTCAGCCCCAGCATTTT.

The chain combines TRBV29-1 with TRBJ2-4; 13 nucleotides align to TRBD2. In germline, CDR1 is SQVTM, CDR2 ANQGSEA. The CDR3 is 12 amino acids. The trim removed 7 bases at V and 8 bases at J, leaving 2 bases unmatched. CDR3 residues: CSGTSGGDIQYF. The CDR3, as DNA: TGCAGCGGCACTAGCGGGGGGGACATTCAGTACTTC.

CDR3 DNA sequence: TGTGCCAGCAGAGAAAGCAGACTTGGGCATCAGCCCCAGCATTTT. Protein sequence: CASRESRLGHQPQHF. The V call is TRBV6-5, the J call TRBJ1-5; D is unclear. Germline V CDR1 and CDR2: MNHEY, SVGAGI. CDR3 size: 15 residues. The V end lost 6 bases, the J end lost 5 bases, and 17 bases lay between the germline ends.

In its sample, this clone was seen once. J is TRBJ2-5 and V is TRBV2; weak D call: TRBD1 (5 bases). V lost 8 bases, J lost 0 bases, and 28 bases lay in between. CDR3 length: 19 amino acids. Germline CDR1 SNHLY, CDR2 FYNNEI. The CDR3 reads CASCLSDNPGAGYQETQYF. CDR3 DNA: TGTGCCAGCTGTTTATCGGACAATCCGGGCGCTGGGTACCAAGAGACCCAGTACTTC.

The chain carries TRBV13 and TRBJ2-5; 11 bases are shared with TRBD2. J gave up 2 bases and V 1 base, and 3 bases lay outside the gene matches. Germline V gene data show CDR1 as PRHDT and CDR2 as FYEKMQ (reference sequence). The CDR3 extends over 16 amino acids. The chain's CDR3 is CASSLERLAGQETQYF. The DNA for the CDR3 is TGTGCCAGCAGCTTAGAGAGACTAGCGGGACAAGAGACCCAGTACTTC.

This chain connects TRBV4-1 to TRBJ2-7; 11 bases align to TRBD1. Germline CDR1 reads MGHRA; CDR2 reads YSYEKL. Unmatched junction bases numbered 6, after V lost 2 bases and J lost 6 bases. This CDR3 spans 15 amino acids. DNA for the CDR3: TGCGCCAGCAGCCAAAGGGACAGGGGGGCCCGCGAGCAGTACTTC. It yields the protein CASSQRDRGAREQYF.

CDR3 sequence: CASSLEDNGYTF. The CDR3 DNA reads as TGCGCCAGCAGCTTGGAGGATAATGGCTACACCTTC. The chain uses TRBV5-1 and TRBJ1-2, with unresolved D. The germline gives CDR1 SGHRS, CDR2 YFSETQ. This CDR3 region has 12 residues. Trimming stripped 0 bases from V and 6 bases from J, with 6 bases between.

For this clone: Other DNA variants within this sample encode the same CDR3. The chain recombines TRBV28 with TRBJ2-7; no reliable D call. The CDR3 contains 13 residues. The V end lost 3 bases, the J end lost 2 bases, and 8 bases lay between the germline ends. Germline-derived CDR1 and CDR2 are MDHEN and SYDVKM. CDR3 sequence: CASSFGGTYEQYF. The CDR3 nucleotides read TGTGCCAGCAGTTTTGGTGGGACCTACGAGCAGTACTTC. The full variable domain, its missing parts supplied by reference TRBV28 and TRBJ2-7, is DVKVTQSSRYLVKRTGEKVFLECVQDMDHENMFWYRQDPGLGLRLIYFSYDVKMKEKGDIPEGYSVSREKKERFSLILESASTNQTSMYLCASSFGGTYEQYFGPGTRLTVT.

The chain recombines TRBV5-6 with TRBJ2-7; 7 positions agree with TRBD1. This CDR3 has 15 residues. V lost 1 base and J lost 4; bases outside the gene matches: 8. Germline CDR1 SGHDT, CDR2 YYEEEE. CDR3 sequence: CASSLSVAGGYEQYF. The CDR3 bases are TGTGCCAGCAGCTTGTCGGTGGCAGGGGGTTACGAGCAGTACTTC.

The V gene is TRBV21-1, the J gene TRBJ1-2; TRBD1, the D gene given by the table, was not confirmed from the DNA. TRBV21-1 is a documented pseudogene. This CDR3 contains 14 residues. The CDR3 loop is CASSKTTANYGYTF. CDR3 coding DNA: TGTGCCAGCAGCAAAACAACCGCTAACTATGGCTACACCTTC.

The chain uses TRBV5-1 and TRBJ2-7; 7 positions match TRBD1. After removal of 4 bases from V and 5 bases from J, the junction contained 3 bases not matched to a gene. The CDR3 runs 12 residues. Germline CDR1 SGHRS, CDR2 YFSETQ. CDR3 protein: CASSQTGDEQYF. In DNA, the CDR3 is TGCGCCAGCAGCCAAACAGGGGACGAGCAGTACTTC.

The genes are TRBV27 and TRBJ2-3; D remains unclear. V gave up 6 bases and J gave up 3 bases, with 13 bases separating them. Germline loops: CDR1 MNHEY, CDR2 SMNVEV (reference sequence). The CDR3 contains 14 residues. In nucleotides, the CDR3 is TGTGCCAGCAGCCCTGGTGTTCAGACAGATACGCAGTATTTT. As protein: CASSPGVQTDTQYF.

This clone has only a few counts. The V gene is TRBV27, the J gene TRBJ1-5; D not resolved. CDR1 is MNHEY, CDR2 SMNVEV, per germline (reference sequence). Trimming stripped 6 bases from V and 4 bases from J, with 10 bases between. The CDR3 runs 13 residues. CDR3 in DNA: TGTGCCAGCAGCCCTCACCAAAATCAGCCCCAGCATTTT. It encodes CASSPHQNQPQHF.

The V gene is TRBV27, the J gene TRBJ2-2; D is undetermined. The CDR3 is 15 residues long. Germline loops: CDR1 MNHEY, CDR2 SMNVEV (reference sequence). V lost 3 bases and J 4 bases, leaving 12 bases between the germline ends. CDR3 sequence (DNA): TGTGCCAGCAGTTTTTCGGTCGGGTCCACCGGGGAGCTGTTTTTT. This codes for CASSFSVGSTGELFF.

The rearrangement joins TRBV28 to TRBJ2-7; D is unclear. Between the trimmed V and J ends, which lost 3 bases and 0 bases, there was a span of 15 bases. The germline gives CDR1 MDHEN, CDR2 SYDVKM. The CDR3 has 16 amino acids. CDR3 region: CASSFVGQPLSYEQYF. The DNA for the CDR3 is TGTGCCAGCAGTTTTGTAGGTCAGCCCCTCTCCTACGAGCAGTACTTC. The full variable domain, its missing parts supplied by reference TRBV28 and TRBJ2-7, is DVKVTQSSRYLVKRTGEKVFLECVQDMDHENMFWYRQDPGLGLRLIYFSYDVKMKEKGDIPEGYSVSREKKERFSLILESASTNQTSMYLCASSFVGQPLSYEQYFGPGTRLTVT.

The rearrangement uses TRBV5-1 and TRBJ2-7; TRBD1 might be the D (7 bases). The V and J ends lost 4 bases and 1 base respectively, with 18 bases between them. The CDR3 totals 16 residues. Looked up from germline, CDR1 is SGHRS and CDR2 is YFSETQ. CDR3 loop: CASSPTMGGQSYEQYF. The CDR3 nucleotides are TGCGCCAGCAGCCCGACCATGGGGGGACAGTCCTACGAGCAGTACTTC.

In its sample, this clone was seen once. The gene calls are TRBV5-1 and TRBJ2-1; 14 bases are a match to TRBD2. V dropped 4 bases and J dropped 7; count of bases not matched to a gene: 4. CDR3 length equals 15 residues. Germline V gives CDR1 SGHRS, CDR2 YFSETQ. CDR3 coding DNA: TGCGCCAGCAGCCCAGGACTAGCGGGAGGAAATGAGCAGTTCTTC. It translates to CASSPGLAGGNEQFF.

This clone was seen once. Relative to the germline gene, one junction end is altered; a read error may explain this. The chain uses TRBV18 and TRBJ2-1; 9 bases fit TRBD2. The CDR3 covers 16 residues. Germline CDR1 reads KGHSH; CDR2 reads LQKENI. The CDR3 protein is CASSTPGGGAYNEQFF. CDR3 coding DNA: TGTGCCAGCTCAACACCTGGCGGGGGGGCCTACAATGAGCAGTTCTTC.

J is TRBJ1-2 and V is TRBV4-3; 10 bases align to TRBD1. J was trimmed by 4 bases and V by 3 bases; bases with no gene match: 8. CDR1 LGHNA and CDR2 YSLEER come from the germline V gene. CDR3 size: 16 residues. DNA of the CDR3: TGCGCCAGCAGCCAGCGACAGGGGGCGGTACGCTATGGCTACACCTTC. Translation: CASSQRQGAVRYGYTF.

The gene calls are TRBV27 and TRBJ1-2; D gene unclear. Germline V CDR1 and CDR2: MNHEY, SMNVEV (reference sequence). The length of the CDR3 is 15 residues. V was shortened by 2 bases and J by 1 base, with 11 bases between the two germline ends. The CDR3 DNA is TGTGCCAGCAGTTTAGGCGAGGGAGGTAACTATGGCTACACCTTC. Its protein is CASSLGEGGNYGYTF.